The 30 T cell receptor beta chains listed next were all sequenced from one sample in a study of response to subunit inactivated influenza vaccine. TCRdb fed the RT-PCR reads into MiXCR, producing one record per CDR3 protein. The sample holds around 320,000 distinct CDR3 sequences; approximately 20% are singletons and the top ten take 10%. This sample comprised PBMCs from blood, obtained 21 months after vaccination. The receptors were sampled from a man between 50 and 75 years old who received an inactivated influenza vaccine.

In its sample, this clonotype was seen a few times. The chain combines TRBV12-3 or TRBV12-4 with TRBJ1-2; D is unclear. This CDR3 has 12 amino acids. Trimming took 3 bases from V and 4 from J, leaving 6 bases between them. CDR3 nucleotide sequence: TGTGCCAGCAGTTTTGGTCGCTATGGCTACACCTTC. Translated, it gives CASSFGRYGYTF.

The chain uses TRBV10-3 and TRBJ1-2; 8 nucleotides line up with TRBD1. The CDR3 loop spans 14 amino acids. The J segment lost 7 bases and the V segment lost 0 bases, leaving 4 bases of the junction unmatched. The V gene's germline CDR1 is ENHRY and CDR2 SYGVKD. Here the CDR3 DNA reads TGTGCCATCAGTGAGTCGGGCAGGGGGCTTGGCTACACCTTC. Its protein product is CAISESGRGLGYTF.

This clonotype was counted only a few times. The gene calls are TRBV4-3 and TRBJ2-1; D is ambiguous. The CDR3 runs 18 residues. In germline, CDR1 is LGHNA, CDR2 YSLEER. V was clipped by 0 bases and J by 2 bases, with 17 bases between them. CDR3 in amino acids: CASSQDLPSVVAYNEQFF. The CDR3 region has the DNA TGCGCCAGCAGCCAAGATCTTCCCAGCGTGGTAGCCTACAATGAGCAGTTCTTC.

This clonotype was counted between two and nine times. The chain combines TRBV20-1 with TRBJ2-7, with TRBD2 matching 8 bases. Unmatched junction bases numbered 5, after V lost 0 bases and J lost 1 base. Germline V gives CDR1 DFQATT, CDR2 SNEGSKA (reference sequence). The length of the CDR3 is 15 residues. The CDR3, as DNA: TGCAGTGCTAGAGATCGACTAGCGTCATCCTACGAGCAGTACTTC. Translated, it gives CSARDRLASSYEQYF.

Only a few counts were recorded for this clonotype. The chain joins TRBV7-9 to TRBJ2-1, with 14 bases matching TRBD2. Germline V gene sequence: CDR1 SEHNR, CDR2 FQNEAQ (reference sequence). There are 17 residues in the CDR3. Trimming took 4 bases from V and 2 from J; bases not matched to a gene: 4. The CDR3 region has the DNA TGTGCCAGCAGCTCAATGACTAGCGGGAGGGCCTACAATGAGCAGTTCTTC. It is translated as CASSSMTSGRAYNEQFF.

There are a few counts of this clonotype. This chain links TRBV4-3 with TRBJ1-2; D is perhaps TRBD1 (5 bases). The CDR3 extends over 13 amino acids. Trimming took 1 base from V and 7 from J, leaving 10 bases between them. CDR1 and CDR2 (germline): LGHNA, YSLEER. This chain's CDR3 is CASSQVGGGGYTF. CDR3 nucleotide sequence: TGCGCCAGCAGCCAAGTTGGGGGAGGTGGCTACACCTTC.

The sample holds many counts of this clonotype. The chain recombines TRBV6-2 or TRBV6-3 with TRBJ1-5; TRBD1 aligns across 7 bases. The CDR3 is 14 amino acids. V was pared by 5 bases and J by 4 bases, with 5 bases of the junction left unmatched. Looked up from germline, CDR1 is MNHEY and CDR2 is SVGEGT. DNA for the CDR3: TGTGCCAGCAGTGGGGGACAGAGAAATCAGCCCCAGCATTTT. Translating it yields CASSGGQRNQPQHF.

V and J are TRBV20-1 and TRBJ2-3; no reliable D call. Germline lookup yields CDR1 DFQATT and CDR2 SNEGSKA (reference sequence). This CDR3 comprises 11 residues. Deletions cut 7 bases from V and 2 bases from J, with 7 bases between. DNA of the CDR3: TGCAGTGAGGCCAACACAGATACGCAGTATTTT. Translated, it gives CSEANTDTQYF.

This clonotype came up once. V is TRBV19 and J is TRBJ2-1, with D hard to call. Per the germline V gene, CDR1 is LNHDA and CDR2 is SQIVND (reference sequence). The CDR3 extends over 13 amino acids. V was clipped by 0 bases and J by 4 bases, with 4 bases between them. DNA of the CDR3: TGTGCCAGTAGTATAGAGGGGTACAATGAGCAGTTCTTC. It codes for CASSIEGYNEQFF.

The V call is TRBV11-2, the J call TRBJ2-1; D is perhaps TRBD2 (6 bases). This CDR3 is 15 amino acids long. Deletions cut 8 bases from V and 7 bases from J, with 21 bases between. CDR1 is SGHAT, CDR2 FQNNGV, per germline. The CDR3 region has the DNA TGTGCCAGCCGCCTGGCGGGGAGTCGGACAAATGAGCAGTTCTTC. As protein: CASRLAGSRTNEQFF.

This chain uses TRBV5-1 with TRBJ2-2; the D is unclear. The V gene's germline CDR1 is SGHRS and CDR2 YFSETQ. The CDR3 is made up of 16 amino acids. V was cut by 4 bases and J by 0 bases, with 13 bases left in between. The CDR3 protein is CASSPPRAANTGELFF. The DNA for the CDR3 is TGCGCCAGCAGCCCCCCCCGGGCAGCGAACACCGGGGAGCTGTTTTTT.

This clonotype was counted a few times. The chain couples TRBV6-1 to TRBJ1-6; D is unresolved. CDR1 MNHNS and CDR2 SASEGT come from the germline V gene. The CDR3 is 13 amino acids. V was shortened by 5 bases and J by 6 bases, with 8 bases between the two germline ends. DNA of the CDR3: TGTGCCAGCAGTCGAGATGCTAATTCACCCCTCCACTTT. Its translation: CASSRDANSPLHF.

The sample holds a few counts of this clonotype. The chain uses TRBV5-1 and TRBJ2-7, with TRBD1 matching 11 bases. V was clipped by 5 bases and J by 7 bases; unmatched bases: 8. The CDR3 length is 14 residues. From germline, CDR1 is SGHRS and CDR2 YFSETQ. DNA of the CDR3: TGCGCCAGCAGGGGACAGGGGGTTATCAGAGAGCAGTACTTC. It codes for CASRGQGVIREQYF. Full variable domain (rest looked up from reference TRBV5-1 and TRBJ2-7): KAGVTQTPRYLIKTRGQQVTLSCSPISGHRSVSWYQQTPGQGLQFLFEYFSETQRNKGNFPGRFSGRQFSNSRSEMNVSTLELGDSALYLCASRGQGVIREQYFGPGTRLTVT.

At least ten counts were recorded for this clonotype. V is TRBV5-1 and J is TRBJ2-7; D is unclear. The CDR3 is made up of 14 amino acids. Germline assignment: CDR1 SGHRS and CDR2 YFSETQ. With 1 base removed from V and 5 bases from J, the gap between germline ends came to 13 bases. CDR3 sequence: CASSLQVSSDEQYF. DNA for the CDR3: TGCGCCAGCAGCTTGCAGGTTTCAAGCGACGAGCAGTACTTC.

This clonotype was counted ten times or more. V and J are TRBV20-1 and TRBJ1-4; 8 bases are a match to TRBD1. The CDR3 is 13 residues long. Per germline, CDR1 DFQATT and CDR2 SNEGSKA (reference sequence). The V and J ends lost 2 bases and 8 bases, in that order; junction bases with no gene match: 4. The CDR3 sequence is CSARLTGEEKLFF. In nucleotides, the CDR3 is TGCAGTGCTAGACTGACAGGGGAGGAAAAACTGTTTTTT.

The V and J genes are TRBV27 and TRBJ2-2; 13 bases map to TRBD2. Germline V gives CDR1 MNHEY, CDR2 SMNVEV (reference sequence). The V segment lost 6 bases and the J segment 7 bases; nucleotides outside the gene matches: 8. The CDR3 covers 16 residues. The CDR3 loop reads CASRPTSGRAFGELFF. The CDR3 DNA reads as TGTGCCAGCAGACCCACTAGCGGGAGGGCCTTCGGGGAGCTGTTTTTT.

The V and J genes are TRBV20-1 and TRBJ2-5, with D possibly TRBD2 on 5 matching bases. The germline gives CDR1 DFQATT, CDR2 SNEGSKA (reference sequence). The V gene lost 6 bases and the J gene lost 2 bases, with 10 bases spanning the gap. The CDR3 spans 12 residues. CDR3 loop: CSAGNTQETQYF. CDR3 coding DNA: TGCAGTGCCGGGAATACTCAAGAGACCCAGTACTTC.

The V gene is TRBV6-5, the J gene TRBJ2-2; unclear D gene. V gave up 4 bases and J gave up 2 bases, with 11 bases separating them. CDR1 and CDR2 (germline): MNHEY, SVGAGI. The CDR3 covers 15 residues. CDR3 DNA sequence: TGTGCCAGCAGTTTTTCTCAGACCAACACCGGGGAGCTGTTTTTT. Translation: CASSFSQTNTGELFF.

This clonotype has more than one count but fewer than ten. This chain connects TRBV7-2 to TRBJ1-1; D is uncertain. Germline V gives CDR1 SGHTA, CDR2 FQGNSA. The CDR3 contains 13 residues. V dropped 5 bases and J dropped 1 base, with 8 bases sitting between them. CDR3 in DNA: TGTGCCAGCAGCCAACAGTGGAACACTGAAGCTTTCTTT. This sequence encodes CASSQQWNTEAFF.

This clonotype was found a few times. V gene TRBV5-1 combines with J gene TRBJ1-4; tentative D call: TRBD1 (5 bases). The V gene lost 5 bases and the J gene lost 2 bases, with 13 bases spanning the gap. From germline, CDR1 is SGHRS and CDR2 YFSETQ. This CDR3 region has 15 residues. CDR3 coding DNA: TGCGCCAGCAGGAGGGAGGGGTCCACTAATGAAAAACTGTTTTTT. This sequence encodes CASRREGSTNEKLFF. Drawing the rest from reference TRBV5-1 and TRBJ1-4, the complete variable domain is KAGVTQTPRYLIKTRGQQVTLSCSPISGHRSVSWYQQTPGQGLQFLFEYFSETQRNKGNFPGRFSGRQFSNSRSEMNVSTLELGDSALYLCASRREGSTNEKLFFGSGTQLSVL.

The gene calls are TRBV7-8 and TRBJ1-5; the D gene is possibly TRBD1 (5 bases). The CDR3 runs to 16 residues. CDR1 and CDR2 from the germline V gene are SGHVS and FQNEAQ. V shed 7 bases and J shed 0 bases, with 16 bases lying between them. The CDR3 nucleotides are TGTGCCAGCACCGTGACAGAGGCCTATAGCAATCAGCCCCAGCATTTT. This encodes CASTVTEAYSNQPQHF.

Written as DNA, the CDR3 is TGTGCCAGTAGTAGATGGTCACAGGGAAATCGATTCTATGGCTACACCTTC. It specifies CASSRWSQGNRFYGYTF. The chain recombines TRBV19 with TRBJ1-2; D might be TRBD1 (6 bases). This CDR3 region has 17 residues. Germline assignment: CDR1 LNHDA and CDR2 SQIVND (reference sequence). V was trimmed by 4 bases and J by 4 bases, leaving 22 bases between them.

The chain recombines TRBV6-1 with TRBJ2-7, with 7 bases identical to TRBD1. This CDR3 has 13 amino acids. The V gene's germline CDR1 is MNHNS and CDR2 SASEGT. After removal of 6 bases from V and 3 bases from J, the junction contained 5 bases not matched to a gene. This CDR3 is CASRDRILYEQYF. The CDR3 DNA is TGTGCCAGCAGGGACAGGATCCTCTACGAGCAGTACTTC.

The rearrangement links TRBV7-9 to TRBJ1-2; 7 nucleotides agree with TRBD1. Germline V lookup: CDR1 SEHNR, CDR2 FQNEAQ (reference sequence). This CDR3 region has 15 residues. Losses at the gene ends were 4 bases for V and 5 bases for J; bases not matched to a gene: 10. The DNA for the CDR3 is TGTGCCAGCAGCTGGAACCCCCTGGGACAGTATGGCTACACCTTC. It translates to CASSWNPLGQYGYTF.

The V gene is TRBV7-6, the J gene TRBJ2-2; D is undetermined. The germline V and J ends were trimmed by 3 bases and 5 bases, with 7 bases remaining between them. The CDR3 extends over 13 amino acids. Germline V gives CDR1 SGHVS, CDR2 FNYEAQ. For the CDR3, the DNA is TGTGCCAGCAGCTTGTGGGGTACCGGGGAGCTGTTTTTT. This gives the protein CASSLWGTGELFF.

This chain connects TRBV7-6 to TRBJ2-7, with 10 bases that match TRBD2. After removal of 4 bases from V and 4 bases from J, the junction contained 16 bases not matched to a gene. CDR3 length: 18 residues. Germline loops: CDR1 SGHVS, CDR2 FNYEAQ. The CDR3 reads CASSSYRLASGSGYEQYF. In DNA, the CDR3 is TGTGCCAGCAGCTCTTACCGTCTGGCTAGCGGGAGTGGTTACGAGCAGTACTTC.

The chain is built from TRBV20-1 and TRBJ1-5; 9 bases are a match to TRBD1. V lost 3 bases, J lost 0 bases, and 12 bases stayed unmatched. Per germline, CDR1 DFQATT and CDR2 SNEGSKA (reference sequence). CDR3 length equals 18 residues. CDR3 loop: CSARGRWTGVISNQPQHF. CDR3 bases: TGCAGTGCTAGGGGACGATGGACAGGGGTTATTAGCAATCAGCCCCAGCATTTT.

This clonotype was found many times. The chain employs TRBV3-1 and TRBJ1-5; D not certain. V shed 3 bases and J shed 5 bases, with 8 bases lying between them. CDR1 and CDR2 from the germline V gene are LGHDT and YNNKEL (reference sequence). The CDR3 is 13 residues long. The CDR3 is CASSQGRDQPQHF. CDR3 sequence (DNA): TGTGCCAGCAGCCAGGGGAGGGATCAGCCCCAGCATTTT. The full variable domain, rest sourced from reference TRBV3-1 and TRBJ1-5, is DTAVSQTPKYLVTQMGNDKSIKCEQNLGHDTMYWYKQDSKKFLKIMFSYNNKELIINETVPNRFSPKSPDKAHLNLHINSLELGDSAVYFCASSQGRDQPQHFGDGTRLSIL.

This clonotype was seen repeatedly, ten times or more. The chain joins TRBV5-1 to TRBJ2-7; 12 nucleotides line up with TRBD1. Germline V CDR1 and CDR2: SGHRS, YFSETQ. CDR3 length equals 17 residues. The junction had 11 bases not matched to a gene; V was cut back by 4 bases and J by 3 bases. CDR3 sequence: CASSRDRGPRLGYEQYF. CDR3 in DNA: TGCGCCAGCAGCCGGGACAGGGGGCCACGTCTCGGCTACGAGCAGTACTTC.

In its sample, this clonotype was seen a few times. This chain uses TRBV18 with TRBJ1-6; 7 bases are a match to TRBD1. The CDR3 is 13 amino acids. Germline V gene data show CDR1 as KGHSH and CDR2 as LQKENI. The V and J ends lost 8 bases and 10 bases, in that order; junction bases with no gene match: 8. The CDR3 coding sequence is TGTGCCAGCACTTTACAGGGGCGGTCACCCCTCCACTTT. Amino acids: CASTLQGRSPLHF.